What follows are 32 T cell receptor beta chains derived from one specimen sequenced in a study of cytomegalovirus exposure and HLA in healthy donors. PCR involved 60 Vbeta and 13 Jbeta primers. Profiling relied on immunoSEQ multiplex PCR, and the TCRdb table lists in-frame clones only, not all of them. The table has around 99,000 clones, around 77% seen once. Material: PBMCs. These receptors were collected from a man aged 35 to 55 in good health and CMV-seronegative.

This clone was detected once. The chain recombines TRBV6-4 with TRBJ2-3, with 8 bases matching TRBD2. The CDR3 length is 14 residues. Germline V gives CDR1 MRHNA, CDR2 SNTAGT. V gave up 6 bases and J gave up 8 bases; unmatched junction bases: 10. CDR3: CASRASGGSPTQYF. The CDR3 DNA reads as TGTGCCAGCAGGGCCAGCGGGGGTTCGCCTACGCAGTATTTT.

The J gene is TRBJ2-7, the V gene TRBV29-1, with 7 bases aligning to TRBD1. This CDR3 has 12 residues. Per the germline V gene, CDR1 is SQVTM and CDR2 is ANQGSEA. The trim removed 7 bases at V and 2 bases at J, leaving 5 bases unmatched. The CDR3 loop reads CSAVDRAYEQYF. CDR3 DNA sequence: TGCAGCGCAGTAGACAGGGCCTACGAGCAGTACTTC.

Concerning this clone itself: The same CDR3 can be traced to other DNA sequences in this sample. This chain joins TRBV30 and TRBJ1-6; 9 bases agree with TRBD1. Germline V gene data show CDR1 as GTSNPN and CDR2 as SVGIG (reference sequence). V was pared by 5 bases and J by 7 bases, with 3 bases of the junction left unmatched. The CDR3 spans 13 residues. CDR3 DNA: TGTGCCTGGTCGGGACAGGGAAATTCACCCCTCCACTTT. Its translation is CAWSGQGNSPLHF.

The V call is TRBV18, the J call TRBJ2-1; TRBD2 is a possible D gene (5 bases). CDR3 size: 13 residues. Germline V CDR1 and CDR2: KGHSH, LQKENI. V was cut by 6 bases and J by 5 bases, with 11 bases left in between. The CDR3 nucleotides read TGTGCCAGCTCCACCGGGGTCGACAATGAGCAGTTCTTC. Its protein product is CASSTGVDNEQFF. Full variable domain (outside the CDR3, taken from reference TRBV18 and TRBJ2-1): NAGVMQNPRHLVRRRGQEARLRCSPMKGHSHVYWYRQLPEEGLKFMVYLQKENIIDESGMPKERFSAEFPKEGPSILRIQQVVRGDSAAYFCASSTGVDNEQFFGPGTRLTVL.

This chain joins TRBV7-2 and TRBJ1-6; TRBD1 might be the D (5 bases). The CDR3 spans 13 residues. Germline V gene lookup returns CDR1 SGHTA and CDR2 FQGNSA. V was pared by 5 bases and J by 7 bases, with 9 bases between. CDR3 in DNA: TGTGCCAGCAGCCCACAGGCGAATTCACCCCTCCACTTT. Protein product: CASSPQANSPLHF.

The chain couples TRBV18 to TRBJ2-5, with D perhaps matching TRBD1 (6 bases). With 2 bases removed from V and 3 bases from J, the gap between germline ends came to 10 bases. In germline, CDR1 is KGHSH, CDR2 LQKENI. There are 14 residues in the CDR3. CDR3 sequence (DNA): TGTGCCAGCTCACCAACCGGGACAAAAGAGACCCAGTACTTC. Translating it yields CASSPTGTKETQYF. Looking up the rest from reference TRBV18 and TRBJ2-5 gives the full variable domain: NAGVMQNPRHLVRRRGQEARLRCSPMKGHSHVYWYRQLPEEGLKFMVYLQKENIIDESGMPKERFSAEFPKEGPSILRIQQVVRGDSAAYFCASSPTGTKETQYFGPGTRLLVL.

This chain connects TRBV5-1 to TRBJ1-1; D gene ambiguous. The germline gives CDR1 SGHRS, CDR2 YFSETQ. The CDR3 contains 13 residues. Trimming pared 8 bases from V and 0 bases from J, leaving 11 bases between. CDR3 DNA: TGCGCCAGTGGAACCGACTTGAACACTGAAGCTTTCTTT. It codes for CASGTDLNTEAFF.

CDR3 amino acids: CASTTQGTGEKLFF. CDR3 in DNA: TGTGCCAGCACAACACAGGGAACTGGTGAAAAACTGTTTTTT. The chain carries TRBV2 and TRBJ1-4; D perhaps matches TRBD1 (6 bases). Germline CDR1 and CDR2: SNHLY and FYNNEI. The V and J ends lost 7 bases and 7 bases respectively, with 16 bases between them. CDR3 size: 14 residues.

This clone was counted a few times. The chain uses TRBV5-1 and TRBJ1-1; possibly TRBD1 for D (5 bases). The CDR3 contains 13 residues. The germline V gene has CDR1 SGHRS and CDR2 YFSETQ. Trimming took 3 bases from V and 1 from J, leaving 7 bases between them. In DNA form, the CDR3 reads TGCGCCAGCAGCTCGCAGGGGAACACTGAAGCTTTCTTT. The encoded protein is CASSSQGNTEAFF.

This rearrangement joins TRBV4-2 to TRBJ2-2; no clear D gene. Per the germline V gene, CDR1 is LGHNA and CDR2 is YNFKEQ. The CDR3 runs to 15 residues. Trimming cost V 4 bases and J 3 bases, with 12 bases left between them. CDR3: CASSPSGLHTGELFF. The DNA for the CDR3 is TGTGCCAGCAGCCCCTCGGGTCTACACACCGGGGAGCTGTTTTTT.

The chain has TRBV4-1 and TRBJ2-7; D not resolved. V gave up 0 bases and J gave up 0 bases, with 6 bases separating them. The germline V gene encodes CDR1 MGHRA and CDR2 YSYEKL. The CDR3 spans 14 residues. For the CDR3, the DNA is TGCGCCAGCAGCCAAGAGGCCAGCTCCTACGAGCAGTACTTC. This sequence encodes CASSQEASSYEQYF.

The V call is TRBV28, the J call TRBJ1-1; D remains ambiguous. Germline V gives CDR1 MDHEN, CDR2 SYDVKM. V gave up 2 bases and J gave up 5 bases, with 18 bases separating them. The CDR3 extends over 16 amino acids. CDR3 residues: CASSLSPLRGRTEAFF. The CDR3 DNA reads TGTGCCAGCAGTTTAAGCCCGTTGCGGGGAAGGACTGAAGCTTTCTTT.

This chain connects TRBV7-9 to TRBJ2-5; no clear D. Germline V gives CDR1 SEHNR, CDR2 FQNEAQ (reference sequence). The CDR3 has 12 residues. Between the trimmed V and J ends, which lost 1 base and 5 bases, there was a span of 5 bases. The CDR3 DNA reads TGTGCCAGCAGCTTAGATCAGGAGACCCAGTACTTC. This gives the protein CASSLDQETQYF. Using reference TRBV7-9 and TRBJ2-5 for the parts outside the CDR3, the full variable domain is DTGVSQNPRHKITKRGQNVTFRCDPISEHNRLYWYRQTLGQGPEFLTYFQNEAQLEKSRLLSDRFSAERPKGSFSTLEIQRTEQGDSAMYLCASSLDQETQYFGPGTRLLVL.

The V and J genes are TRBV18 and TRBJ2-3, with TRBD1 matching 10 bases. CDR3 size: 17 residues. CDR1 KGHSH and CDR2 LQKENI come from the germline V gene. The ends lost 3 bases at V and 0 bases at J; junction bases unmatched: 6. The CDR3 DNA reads TGTGCCAGCTCACCGCCCGACAGGGGGCTAAGCACAGATACGCAGTATTTT. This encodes CASSPPDRGLSTDTQYF.

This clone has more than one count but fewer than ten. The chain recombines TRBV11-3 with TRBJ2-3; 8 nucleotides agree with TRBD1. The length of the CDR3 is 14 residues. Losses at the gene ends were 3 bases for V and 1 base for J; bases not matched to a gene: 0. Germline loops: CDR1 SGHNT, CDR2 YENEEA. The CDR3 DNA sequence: TGTGCCAGCAGCTTGACAGGGGGCACAGATACGCAGTATTTT. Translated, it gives CASSLTGGTDTQYF.

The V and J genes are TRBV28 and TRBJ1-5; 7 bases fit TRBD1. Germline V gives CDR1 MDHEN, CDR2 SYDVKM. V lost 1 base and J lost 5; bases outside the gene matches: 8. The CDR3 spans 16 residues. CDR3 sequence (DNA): TGTGCCAGCAGTTTATTACGACAGGGTGGACATCAGCCCCAGCATTTT. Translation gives CASSLLRQGGHQPQHF. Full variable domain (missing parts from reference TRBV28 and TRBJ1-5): DVKVTQSSRYLVKRTGEKVFLECVQDMDHENMFWYRQDPGLGLRLIYFSYDVKMKEKGDIPEGYSVSREKKERFSLILESASTNQTSMYLCASSLLRQGGHQPQHFGDGTRLSIL.

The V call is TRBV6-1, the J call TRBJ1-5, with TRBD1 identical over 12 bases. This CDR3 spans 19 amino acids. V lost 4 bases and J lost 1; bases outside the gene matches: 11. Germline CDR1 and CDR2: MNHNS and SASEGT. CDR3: CASSVGWGQGAGSNQPQHF. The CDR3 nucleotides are TGTGCCAGCAGTGTCGGGTGGGGACAGGGGGCCGGGAGCAATCAGCCCCAGCATTTT.

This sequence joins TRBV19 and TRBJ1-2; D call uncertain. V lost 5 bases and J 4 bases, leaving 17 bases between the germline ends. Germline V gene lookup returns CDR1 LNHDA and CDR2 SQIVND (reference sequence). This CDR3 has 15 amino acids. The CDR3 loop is CASSPVSTRSYGYTF. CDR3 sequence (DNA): TGTGCCAGTAGTCCCGTGTCCACACGATCCTATGGCTACACCTTC.

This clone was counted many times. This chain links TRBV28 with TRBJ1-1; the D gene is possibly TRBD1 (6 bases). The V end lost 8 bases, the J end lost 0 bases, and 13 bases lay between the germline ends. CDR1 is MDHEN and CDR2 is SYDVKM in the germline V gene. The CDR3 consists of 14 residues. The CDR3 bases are TGTGCCAGCGGCGGGGGGGCCATGAACACTGAAGCTTTCTTT. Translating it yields CASGGGAMNTEAFF.

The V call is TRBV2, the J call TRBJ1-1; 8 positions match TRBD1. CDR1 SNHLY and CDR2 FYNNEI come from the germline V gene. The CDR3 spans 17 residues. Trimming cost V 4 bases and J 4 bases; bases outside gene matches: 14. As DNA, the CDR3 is TGTGCCAGCAGTGTTGGACAGGGACTCCTCTCGGGCACTGAAGCTTTCTTT. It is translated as CASSVGQGLLSGTEAFF.

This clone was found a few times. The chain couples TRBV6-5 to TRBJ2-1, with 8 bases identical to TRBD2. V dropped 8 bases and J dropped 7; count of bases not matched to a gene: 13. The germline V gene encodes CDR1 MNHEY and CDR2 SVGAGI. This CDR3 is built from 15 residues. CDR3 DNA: TGTGCCAGCCGGGGGGGGGCCGCCTTCGAGAATGAGCAGTTCTTC. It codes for CASRGGAAFENEQFF.

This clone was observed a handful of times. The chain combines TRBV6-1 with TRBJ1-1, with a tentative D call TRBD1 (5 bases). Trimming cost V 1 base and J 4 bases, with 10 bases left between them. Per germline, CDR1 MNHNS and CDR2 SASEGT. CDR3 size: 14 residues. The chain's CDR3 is CASSEGTSVTEAFF. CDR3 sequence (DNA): TGTGCCAGCAGTGAAGGGACATCGGTCACTGAAGCTTTCTTT.

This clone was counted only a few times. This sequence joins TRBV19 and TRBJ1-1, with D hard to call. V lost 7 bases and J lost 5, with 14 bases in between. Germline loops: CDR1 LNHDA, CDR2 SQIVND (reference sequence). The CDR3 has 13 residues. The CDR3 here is CASIIGSRTEAFF. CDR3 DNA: TGTGCCAGTATAATAGGGAGTCGGACTGAAGCTTTCTTT. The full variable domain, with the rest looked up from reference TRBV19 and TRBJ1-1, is DGGITQSPKYLFRKEGQNVTLSCEQNLNHDAMYWYRQDPGQGLRLIYYSQIVNDFQKGDIAEGYSVSREKKESFPLTVTSAQKNPTAFYLCASIIGSRTEAFFGQGTRLTVV.

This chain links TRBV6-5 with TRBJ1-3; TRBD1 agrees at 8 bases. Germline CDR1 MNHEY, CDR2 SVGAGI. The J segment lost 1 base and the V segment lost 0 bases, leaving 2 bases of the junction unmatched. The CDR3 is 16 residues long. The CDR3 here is CASSYSQGASGNTIYF. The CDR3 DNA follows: TGTGCCAGCAGTTACTCCCAGGGGGCTTCTGGAAACACCATATATTTT.

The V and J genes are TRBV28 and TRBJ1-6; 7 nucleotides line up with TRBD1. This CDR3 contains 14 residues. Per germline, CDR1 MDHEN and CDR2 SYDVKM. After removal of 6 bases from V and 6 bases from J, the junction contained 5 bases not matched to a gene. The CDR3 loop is CASSRSGGNSPLHF. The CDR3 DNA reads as TGTGCCAGCAGCCGGTCAGGGGGTAATTCACCCCTCCACTTT.

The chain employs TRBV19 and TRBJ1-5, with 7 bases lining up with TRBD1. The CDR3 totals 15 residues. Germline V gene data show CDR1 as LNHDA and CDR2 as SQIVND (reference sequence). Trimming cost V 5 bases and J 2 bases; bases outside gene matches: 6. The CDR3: CASSVDRVGNQPQHF. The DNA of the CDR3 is TGTGCCAGTAGTGTCGACAGGGTTGGCAATCAGCCCCAGCATTTT.

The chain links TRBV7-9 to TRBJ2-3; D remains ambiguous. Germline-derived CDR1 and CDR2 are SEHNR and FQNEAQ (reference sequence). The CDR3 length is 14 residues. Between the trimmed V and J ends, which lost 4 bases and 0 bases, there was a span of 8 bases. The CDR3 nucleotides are TGTGCCAGCAGCTCCTCCGGTAGCACAGATACGCAGTATTTT. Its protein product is CASSSSGSTDTQYF.

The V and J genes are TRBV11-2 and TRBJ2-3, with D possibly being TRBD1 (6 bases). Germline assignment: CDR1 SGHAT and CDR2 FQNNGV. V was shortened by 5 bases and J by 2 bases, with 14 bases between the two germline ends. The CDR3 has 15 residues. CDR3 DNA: TGTGCCAGCAGCAGCTACAGGGATGCCACAGATACGCAGTATTTT. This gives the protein CASSSYRDATDTQYF.

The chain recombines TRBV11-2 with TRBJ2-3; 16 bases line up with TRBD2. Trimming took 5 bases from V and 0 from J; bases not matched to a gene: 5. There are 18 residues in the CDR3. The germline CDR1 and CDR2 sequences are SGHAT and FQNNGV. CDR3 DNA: TGTGCCAGCAGCCCGGGACTAGCGGGAGGGCCGAGCACAGATACGCAGTATTTT. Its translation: CASSPGLAGGPSTDTQYF.

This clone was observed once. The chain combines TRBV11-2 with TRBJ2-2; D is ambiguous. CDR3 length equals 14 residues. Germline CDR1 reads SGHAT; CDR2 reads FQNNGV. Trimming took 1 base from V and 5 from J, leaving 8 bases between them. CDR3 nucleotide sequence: TGTGCCAGCAGCTTAGGTGATCGGACCGGGGAGCTGTTTTTT. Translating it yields CASSLGDRTGELFF.

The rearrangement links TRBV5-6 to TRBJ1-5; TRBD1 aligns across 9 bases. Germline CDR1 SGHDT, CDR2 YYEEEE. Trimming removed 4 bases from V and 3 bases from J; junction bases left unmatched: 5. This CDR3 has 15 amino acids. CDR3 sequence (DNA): TGTGCCAGCAGCAGAGGGACAGGGCACAATCAGCCCCAGCATTTT. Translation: CASSRGTGHNQPQHF.

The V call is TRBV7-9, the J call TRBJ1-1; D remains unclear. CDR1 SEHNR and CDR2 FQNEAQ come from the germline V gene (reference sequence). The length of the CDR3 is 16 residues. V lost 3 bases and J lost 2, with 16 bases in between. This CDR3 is CASSFPRSWPNTEAFF. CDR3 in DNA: TGTGCCAGCAGCTTTCCACGGAGTTGGCCTAACACTGAAGCTTTCTTT. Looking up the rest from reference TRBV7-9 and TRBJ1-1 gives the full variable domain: DTGVSQNPRHKITKRGQNVTFRCDPISEHNRLYWYRQTLGQGPEFLTYFQNEAQLEKSRLLSDRFSAERPKGSFSTLEIQRTEQGDSAMYLCASSFPRSWPNTEAFFGQGTRLTVV.